The rows below give T cell receptor beta chains drawn from one sample of a study of graft-versus-host responses after intestinal transplantation. Assay used: immunoSEQ multiplex PCR; TCRdb lists only in-frame clones, some missing. The sample contains 60,000 to 80,000 clones, around 90% of which appear only once. No antigen has been identified for these receptors. The sample consisted of unstimulated CD8+ T cells sorted from spleen or lymph node cells, taken before intestinal transplant. The receptors here all came from a human donor who received an intestinal transplant. Both conserved end residues are trimmed from each CDR3. A row's size may be missing; if present it is once, few, many or a size class.

size,V,CDR3
NA,TRBV6-5,ASSRQENVNYEQY
NA,TRBV9,ASSAGDSNSPLH
NA,TRBV29-1,SVLDSRNTEAF
NA,TRBV27,ASSLSQGPYEQY
NA,TRBV10-2,ASSVGTAFFRQY
few,TRBV7-9,ASGGGLANTGELF
NA,TRBV4-1,ASSQDSTGGTQPQH
NA,TRBV6-5,ASTPGTGTEAF
NA,TRBV5-4,ASSTGGRGLEEKLF
NA,TRBV10-2,ASSGGLAYNEQF
NA,TRBV19,ASSIRAAGVLETQY
NA,TRBV4-2,ASSPGGEGKNIQY
few,TRBV9,ASSPGSNTEAF
NA,TRBV6-5,ASRQGVVTEAF
NA,TRBV5-6,ASSGGGPYGYT
NA,TRBV7-9,ASSYTRQPSEQY
NA,TRBV7-3,ASSAPPGGTDTQY
NA,TRBV7-3,ASSLDGGVQETQY
NA,TRBV19,ASSIGGELAGAGDTQY
NA,TRBV4-1,ASSHGRGYEQY
few,TRBV7-2,ASSLESYEQY
NA,TRBV6-1,ASSELAGVVLDTQY
NA,TRBV5-8,ASSPRGGPLGETQY
once,TRBV13,ASSQGWDNTGELF
NA,TRBV19,ASSIGGRGPYEQF
NA,TRBV13,ASSSGTPNTEAF
NA,TRBV7-9,ASSLALYEQY
NA,TRBV7-6,ASSLGGQNTEAF
NA,TRBV7-8,ASTPGGAGPYEQY
once,TRBV4-1,ASSQGPGPTDTQY
NA,TRBV10-1,ARKKRDTEAF
NA,TRBV4-2,ASSQDAGGGANVLT
NA,TRBV9,ASSPTGGADTEAF
few,TRBV2,ASSDNMDYT
NA,TRBV4-1,ASSHGVGNTEAF
NA,TRBV9,ASSALGGDEQF
NA,TRBV4-1,ASSQEGASGTWRGYEQY
NA,TRBV27,ASSVMGGPTGYT
NA,TRBV4-2,ASSLRSRGAGQETQY
NA,TRBV29-1,SVNGGSDEQF
NA,TRBV13,ASSPTPLRGGETQY
NA,TRBV25-1,ASSPDRGAAYEQY